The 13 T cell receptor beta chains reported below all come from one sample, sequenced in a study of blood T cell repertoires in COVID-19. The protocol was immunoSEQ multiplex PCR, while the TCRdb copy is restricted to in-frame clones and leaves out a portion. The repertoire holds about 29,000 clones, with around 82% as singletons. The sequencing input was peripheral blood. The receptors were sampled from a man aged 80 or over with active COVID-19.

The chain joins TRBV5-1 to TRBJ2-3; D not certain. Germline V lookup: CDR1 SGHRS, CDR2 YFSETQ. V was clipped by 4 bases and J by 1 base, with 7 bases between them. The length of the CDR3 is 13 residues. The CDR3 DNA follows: TGCGCCAGCAGCCAACAAGGCACAGATACGCAGTATTTT. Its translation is CASSQQGTDTQYF.

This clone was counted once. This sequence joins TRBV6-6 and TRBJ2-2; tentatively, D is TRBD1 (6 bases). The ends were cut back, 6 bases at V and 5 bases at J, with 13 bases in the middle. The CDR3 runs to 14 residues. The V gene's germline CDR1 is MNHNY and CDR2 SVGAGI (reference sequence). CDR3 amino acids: CASSRLGQTGELFF. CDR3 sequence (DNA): TGTGCCAGCAGCCGCCTTGGACAGACCGGGGAGCTGTTTTTT.

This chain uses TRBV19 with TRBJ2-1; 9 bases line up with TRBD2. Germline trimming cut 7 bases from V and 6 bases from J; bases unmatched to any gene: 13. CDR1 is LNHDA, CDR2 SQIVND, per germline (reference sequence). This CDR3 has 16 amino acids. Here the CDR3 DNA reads TGTGCCAGTACCCCGGCCGGACTAGCGAACCGCAATGAGCAGTTCTTC. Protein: CASTPAGLANRNEQFF.

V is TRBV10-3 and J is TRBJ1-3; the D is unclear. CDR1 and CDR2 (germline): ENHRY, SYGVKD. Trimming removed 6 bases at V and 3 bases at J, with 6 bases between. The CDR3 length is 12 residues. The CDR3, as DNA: TGTGCCATCAGGACAAATGGAAACACCATATATTTT. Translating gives CAIRTNGNTIYF.

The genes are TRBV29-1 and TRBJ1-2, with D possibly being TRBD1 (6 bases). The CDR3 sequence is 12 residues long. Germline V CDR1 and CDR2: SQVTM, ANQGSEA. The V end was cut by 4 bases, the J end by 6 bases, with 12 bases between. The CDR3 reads CSVVRGFDGYTF. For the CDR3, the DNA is TGCAGCGTTGTGAGGGGGTTCGATGGCTACACCTTC.

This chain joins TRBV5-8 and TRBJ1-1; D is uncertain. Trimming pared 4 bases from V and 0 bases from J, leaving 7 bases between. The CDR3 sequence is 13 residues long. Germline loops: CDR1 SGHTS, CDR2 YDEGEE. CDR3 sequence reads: CASSLLMNTEAFF. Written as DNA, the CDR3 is TGTGCCAGCAGCCTTCTTATGAACACTGAAGCTTTCTTT.

The CDR3 DNA reads TGTGCCATTGGGGCAACCGTTAGAAATCAGCCCCAGCATTTT. It is translated as CAIGATVRNQPQHF. The V and J genes are TRBV10-3 and TRBJ1-5; D is perhaps TRBD1 (5 bases). CDR1 is ENHRY and CDR2 is SYGVKD in the germline V gene. The CDR3 runs to 14 residues. The ends were cut back, 9 bases at V and 4 bases at J, with 16 bases in the middle.

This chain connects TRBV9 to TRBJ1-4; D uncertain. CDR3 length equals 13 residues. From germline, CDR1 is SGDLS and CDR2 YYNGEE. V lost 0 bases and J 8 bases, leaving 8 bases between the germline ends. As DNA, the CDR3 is TGTGCCAGCAGCGTAGGAGCGGAAGAAAAACTGTTTTTT. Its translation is CASSVGAEEKLFF. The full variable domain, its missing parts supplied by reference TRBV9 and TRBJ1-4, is DSGVTQTPKHLITATGQRVTLRCSPRSGDLSVYWYQQSLDQGLQFLIQYYNGEERAKGNILERFSAQQFPDLHSELNLSSLELGDSALYFCASSVGAEEKLFFGSGTQLSVL.

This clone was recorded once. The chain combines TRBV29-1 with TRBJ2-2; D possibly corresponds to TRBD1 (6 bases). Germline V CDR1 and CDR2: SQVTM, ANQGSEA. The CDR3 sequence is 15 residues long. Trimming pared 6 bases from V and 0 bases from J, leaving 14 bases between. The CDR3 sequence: CSVRAGTTNTGELFF. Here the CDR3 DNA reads TGCAGCGTGCGCGCCGGGACAACGAACACCGGGGAGCTGTTTTTT.

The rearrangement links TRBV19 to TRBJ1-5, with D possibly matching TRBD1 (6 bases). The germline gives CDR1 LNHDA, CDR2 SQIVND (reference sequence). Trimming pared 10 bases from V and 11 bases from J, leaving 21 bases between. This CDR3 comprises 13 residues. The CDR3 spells CATEGTPLLAQHF. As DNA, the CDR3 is TGTGCCACCGAAGGGACACCTCTTTTAGCCCAGCATTTT.

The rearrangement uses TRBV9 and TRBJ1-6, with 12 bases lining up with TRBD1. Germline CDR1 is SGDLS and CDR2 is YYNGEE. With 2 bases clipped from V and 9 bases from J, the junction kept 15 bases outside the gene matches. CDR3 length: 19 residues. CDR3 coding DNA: TGTGCCAGCAGCGTTTCTTTCCGGGACAGGGGGCAAAGGGGTTCACCCCTCCACTTT. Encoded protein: CASSVSFRDRGQRGSPLHF.

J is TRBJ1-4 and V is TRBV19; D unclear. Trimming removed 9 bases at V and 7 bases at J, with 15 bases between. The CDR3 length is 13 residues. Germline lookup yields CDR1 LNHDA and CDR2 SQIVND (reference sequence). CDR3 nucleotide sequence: TGTGCCAGCGGGGAGAGTAAGGTTGAAAAACTGTTTTTT. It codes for CASGESKVEKLFF.

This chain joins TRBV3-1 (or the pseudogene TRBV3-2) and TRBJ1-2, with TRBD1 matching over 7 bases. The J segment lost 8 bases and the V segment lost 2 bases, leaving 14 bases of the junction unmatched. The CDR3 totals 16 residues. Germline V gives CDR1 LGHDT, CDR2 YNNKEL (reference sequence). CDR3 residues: CASSQSGGQTGFGYTF. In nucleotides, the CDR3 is TGTGCCAGCAGCCAAAGTGGGGGGCAGACAGGGTTCGGCTACACCTTC.